The rows below give T cell receptor beta chains drawn from one sample of a study of identical twins. TCRdb ran MiXCR on the 5' RACE reads and lists one entry per CDR3 protein. The sample comprises about 250,000 distinct CDR3 sequences, around 8.3% of which are singletons, and 3% to 3.5% rests with the top ten. These data also featured in a second study, about yellow fever vaccine responses in identical twins.

What was sequenced was CD8+ T cells sorted from blood. The receptors shown here come from a woman under 30 in good health. The CDR3 runs from the conserved cysteine through the conserved F or W. The order of the fields is clone size, CDR3 length, J gene, V gene, D gene, CDR3 protein, CDR3 DNA. D genes are given only for firm matches. Expanded clones are given a class, and other clones once, few, many or no size at all.

many | 14 | TRBJ1-6 | TRBV7-9 | - | CASSLGGGLSPLHF | TGTGCCAGCAGCTTAGGAGGGGGGCTTTCACCCCTCCACTTT
few | 16 | TRBJ2-1 | TRBV9 | - | CASSVDGGGGYNEQFF | TGTGCCAGCAGCGTAGACGGTGGGGGAGGCTACAATGAGCAGTTCTTC
- | 16 | TRBJ2-1 | TRBV7-9 | - | CASSFGDYQPTNEQFF | TGTGCCAGCAGCTTTGGAGATTACCAACCTACCAATGAGCAGTTCTTC
- | 12 | TRBJ2-1 | TRBV6-5 | - | CASGSSDGEQFF | TGTGCCAGCGGTTCTAGCGATGGCGAGCAGTTCTTC
few | 15 | TRBJ2-1 | TRBV6-5 | - | CASSYSKTNYNEQFF | TGTGCCAGCAGTTACTCGAAGACTAACTACAATGAGCAGTTCTTC
- | 13 | TRBJ2-7 | TRBV29-1 | - | CSASVPLDYEQYF | TGCAGCGCATCGGTCCCTCTCGACTACGAGCAGTACTTC
- | 15 | TRBJ2-7 | TRBV4-3 | - | CASSQDLDYSYEQYF | TGCGCCAGCAGCCAAGATTTGGACTACAGCTACGAGCAGTACTTC
- | 14 | TRBJ2-5 | TRBV12-3/TRBV12-4 | - | CASSFGLTFETQYF | TGTGCCAGCAGTTTTGGATTGACCTTCGAGACCCAGTACTTC
- | 17 | TRBJ2-7 | TRBV4-3 | - | CASSQAYRDPYSYEQYF | TGCGCCAGCAGCCAAGCCTACAGGGACCCCTACTCCTACGAGCAGTACTTC
- | 16 | TRBJ2-3 | TRBV28 | - | CASSPRTPSNTDTQYF | TGTGCCAGCAGCCCAAGGACCCCCTCAAACACAGATACGCAGTATTTT
- | 16 | TRBJ2-3 | TRBV7-9 | TRBD2 | CASSARLALGTDTQYF | TGTGCCAGCAGCGCACGACTAGCGTTAGGAACAGATACGCAGTATTTT
few | 15 | TRBJ2-2 | TRBV4-3 | - | CASSQDRGVGGELFF | TGCGCCAGCAGCCAAGACAGGGGGGTAGGAGGGGAGCTGTTTTTT
few | 15 | TRBJ2-7 | TRBV28 | - | CASSLFGEPPHEQYF | TGTGCCAGCAGTTTGTTCGGGGAACCTCCTCATGAGCAGTACTTC
many | 17 | TRBJ2-1 | TRBV3-1 | TRBD2 | CASSYSERGGVDNEQFF | TGTGCCAGCAGCTACTCCGAGCGGGGTGGCGTGGACAATGAGCAGTTCTTC
- | 15 | TRBJ2-5 | TRBV27 | TRBD2 | CASTPSGGRVETQYF | TGTGCCAGCACCCCCTCGGGGGGGCGCGTCGAGACCCAGTACTTC
many | 13 | TRBJ1-1 | TRBV5-1 | - | CASSVTGVTEAFF | TGCGCCAGCAGTGTTACTGGGGTGACAGAAGCTTTCTTT
few | 15 | TRBJ2-7 | TRBV29-1 | TRBD2 | CSVETTSGRAYEQYF | TGCAGCGTTGAAACCACTAGCGGGAGGGCCTACGAGCAGTACTTC
- | 15 | TRBJ2-7 | TRBV12-5 | TRBD2 | CASGPRLAAPREQYF | TGTGCTAGTGGTCCCCGACTAGCGGCCCCTAGGGAGCAGTACTTC